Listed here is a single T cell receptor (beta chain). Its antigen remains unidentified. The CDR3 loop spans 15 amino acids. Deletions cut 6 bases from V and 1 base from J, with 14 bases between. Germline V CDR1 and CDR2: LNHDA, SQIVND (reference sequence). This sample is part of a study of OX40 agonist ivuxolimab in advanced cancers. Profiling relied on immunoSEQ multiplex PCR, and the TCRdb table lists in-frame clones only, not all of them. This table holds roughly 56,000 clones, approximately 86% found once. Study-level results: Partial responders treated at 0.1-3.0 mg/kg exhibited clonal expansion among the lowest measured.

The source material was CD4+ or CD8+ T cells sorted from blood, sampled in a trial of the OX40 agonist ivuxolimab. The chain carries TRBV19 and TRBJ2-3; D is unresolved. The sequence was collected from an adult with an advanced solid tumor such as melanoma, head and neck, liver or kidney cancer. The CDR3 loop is CASRLVPTRTDTQYF. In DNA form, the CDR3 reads TGTGCCAGTAGGCTAGTCCCGACCCGCACAGATACGCAGTATTTT.